This TCR beta chain is from a study of blood T cell repertoires in COVID-19. Study-wide background: Material from acute and convalescent COVID-19 was sourced from the United States, Italy and Spain.

V shed 1 base, J shed 2 bases, and the junction held 21 bases outside the gene matches. CDR3 length equals 21 residues. Germline values: CDR1 MGHRA, CDR2 YSYEKL. Methods used by the authors: Amplified reference gene primers provided the basis for estimating nucleated cell counts. Libraries were prepared by immunoSEQ multiplex PCR; TCRdb keeps only in-frame clonotypes and omits some of them. V, J and clone size were drawn from that table, and D and trimming were deduced from the DNA. The table shows hundreds of thousands of clones, with 84% occurring only once. Cohorts were assigned according to the clinical history that participants reported.

Sequencing input: PBMCs or T cells enriched from blood (not recorded which). The chain employs TRBV4-1 and TRBJ1-2; TRBD1 matches at 8 bases. This receptor was obtained from a man aged 25 to 45 with acute COVID-19. In DNA, the CDR3 is TGCGCCAGCAGCCAAGTTAGGCGCGGGCAGGGGGCAAGGTCTTCGAACTATGGCTACACCTTC. Its translation: CASSQVRRGQGARSSNYGYTF.